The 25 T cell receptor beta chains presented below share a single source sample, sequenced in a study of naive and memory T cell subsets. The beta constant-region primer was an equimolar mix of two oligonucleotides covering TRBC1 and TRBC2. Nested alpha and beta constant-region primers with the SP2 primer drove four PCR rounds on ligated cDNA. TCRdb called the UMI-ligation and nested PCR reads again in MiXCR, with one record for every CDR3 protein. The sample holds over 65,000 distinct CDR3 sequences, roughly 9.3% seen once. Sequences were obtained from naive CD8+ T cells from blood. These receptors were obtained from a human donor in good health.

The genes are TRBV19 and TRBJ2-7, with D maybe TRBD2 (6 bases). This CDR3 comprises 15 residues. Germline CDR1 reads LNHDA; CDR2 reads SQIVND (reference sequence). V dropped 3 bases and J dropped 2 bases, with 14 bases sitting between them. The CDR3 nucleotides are TGTGCCAGTAGTATTACCCTTGCGGGACCCTACGAGCAGTACTTC. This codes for CASSITLAGPYEQYF.

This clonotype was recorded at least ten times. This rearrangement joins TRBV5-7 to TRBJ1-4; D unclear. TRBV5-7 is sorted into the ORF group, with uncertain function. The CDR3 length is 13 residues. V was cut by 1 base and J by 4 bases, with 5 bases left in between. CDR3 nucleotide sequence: TGTGCCAGCAGCTTGTCCCATAATGAAAAACTGTTTTTT. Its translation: CASSLSHNEKLFF.

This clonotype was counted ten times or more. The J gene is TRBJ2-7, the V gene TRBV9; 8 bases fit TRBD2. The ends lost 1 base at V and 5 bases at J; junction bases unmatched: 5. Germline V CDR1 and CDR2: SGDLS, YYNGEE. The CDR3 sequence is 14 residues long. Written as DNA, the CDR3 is TGTGCCAGCAGCGTATATGGACTAGCCGACGAGCAGTACTTC. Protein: CASSVYGLADEQYF.

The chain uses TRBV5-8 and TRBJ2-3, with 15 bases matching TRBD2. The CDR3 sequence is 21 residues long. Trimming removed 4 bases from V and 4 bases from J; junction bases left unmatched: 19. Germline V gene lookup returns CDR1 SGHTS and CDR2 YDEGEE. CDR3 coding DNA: TGTGCCAGCAGCCTCGAAACTTCCGGACTAGCGGGAGGGCCAGTAGCAGATACGCAGTATTTT. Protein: CASSLETSGLAGGPVADTQYF. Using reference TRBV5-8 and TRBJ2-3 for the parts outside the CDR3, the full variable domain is EAGVTQSPTHLIKTRGQQATLRCSPISGHTSVYWYQQALGLGLQFLLWYDEGEERNRGNFPPRFSGRQFPNYSSELNVNALELEDSALYLCASSLETSGLAGGPVADTQYFGPGTRLTVL.

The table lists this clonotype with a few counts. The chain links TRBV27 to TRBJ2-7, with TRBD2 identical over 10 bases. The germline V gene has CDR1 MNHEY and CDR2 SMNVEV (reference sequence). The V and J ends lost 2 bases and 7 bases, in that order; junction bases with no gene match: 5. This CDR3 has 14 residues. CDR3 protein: CASSLKLAGREQYF. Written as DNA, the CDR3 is TGTGCCAGCAGTTTAAAACTAGCGGGACGGGAGCAGTACTTC.

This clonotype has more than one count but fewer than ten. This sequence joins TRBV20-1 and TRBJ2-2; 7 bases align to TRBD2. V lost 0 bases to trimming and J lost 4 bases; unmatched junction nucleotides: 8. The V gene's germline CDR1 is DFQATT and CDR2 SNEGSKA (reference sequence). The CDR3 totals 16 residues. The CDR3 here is CSARDRLRGTTGELFF. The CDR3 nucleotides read TGCAGTGCTAGAGATCGGTTGCGGGGGACCACCGGGGAGCTGTTTTTT.

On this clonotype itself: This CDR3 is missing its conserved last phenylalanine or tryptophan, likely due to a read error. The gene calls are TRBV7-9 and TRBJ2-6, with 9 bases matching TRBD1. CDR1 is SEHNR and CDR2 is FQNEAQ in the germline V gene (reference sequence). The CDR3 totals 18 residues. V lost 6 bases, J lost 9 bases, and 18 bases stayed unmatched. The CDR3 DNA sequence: TGTGCCAGCAGTTCCTTACCCAACCTCCGGGACAGGGTCAACGTCCTGACTTGC. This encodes CASSSLPNLRDRVNVLTC.

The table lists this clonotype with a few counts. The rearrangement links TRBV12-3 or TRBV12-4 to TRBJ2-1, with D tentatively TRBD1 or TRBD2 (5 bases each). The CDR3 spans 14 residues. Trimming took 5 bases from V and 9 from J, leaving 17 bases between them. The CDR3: CASSPRAGTGEQFF. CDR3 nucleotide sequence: TGTGCCAGCAGTCCCCGGGCAGGGACGGGTGAGCAGTTCTTC.

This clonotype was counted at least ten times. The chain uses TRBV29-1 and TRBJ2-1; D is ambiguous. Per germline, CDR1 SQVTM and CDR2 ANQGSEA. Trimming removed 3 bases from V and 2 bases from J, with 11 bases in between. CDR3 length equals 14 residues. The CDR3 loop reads CSVDLRVPYNEQFF. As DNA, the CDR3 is TGCAGCGTTGACCTGCGAGTACCCTACAATGAGCAGTTCTTC.

Here the CDR3 DNA reads TGTGCCAGCAGCTTGCTGGTCGGCACACTCTACAATGAGCAGTTCTTC. It encodes CASSLLVGTLYNEQFF. The rearrangement links TRBV11-2 to TRBJ2-1; D gene ambiguous. Germline V lookup: CDR1 SGHAT, CDR2 FQNNGV. The germline V and J ends were trimmed by 3 bases and 3 bases, with 15 bases remaining between them. The CDR3 extends over 16 amino acids.

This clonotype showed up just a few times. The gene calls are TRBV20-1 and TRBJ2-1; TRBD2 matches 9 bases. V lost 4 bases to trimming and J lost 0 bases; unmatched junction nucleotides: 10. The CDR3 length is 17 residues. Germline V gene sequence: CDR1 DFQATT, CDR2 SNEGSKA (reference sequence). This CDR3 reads CSAIAGAPMSSYNEQFF. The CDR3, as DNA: TGCAGTGCTATAGCGGGAGCCCCGATGAGCTCCTACAATGAGCAGTTCTTC.

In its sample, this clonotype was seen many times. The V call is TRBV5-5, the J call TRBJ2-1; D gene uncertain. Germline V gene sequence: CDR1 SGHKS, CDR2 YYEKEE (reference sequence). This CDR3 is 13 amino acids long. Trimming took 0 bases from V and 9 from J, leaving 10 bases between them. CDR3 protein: CASSLGLTGEQFF. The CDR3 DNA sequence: TGTGCCAGCAGCTTGGGGCTCACGGGTGAGCAGTTCTTC.

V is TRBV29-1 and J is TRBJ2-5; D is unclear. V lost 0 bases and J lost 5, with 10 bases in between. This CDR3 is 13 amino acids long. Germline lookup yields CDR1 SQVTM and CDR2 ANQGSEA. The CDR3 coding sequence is TGCAGCGTTGAAGATTTCGCCGAGGAGACCCAGTACTTC. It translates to CSVEDFAEETQYF. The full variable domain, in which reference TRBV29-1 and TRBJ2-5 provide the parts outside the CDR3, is SAVISQKPSRDICQRGTSLTIQCQVDSQVTMMFWYRQQPGQSLTLIATANQGSEATYESGFVIDKFPISRPNLTFSTLTVSNMSPEDSSIYLCSVEDFAEETQYFGPGTRLLVL.

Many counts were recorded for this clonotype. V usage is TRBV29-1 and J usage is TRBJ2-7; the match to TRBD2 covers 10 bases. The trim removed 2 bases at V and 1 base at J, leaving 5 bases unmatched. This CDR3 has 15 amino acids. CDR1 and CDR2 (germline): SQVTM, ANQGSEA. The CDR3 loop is CSVEPTSGTSYEQYF. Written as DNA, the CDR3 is TGCAGCGTTGAACCAACTAGCGGGACTTCCTACGAGCAGTACTTC.

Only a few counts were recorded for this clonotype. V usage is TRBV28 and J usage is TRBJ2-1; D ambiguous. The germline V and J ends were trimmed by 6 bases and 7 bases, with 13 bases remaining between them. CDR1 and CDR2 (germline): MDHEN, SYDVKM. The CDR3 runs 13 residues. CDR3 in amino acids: CASREVMGNEQFF. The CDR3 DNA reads TGTGCCAGCAGGGAAGTAATGGGGAATGAGCAGTTCTTC.

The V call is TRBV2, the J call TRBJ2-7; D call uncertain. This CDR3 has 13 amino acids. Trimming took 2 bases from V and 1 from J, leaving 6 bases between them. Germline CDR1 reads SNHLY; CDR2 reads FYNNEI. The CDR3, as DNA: TGTGCCAGCAGTGAACCCCCGTCCTACGAGCAGTACTTC. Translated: CASSEPPSYEQYF.

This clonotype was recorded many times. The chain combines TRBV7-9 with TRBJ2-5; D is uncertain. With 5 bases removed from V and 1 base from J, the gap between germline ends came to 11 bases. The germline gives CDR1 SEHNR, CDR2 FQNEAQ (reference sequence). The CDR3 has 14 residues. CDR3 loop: CASSLSTVQETQYF. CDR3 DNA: TGTGCCAGCAGCCTATCGACGGTCCAAGAGACCCAGTACTTC.

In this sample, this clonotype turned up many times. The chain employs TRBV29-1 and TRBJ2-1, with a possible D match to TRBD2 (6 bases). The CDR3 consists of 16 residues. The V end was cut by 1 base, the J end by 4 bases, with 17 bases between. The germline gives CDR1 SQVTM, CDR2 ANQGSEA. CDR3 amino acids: CSVEGARRRGYNEQFF. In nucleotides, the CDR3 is TGCAGCGTTGAAGGGGCTCGTCGGCGGGGATACAATGAGCAGTTCTTC.

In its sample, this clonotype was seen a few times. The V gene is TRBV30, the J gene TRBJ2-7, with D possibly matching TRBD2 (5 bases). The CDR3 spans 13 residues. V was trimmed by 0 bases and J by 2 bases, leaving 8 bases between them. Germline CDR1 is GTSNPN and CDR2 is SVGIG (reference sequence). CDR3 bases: TGTGCCTGGAGTGTCCCGGGGACCTACGAGCAGTACTTC. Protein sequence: CAWSVPGTYEQYF.

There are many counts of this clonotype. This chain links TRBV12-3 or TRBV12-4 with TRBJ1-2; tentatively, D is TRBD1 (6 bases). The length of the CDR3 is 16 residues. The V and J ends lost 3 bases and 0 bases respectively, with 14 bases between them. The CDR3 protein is CASSLGGGGTNYGYTF. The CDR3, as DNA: TGTGCCAGCAGTTTGGGGGGAGGGGGAACTAACTATGGCTACACCTTC.

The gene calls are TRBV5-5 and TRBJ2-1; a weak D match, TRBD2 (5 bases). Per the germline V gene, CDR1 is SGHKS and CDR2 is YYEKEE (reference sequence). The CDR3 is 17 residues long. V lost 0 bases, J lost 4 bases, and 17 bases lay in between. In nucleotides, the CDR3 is TGTGCCAGCAGCTTGGCAGAGGACGCGGGTTTATACAATGAGCAGTTCTTC. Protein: CASSLAEDAGLYNEQFF.

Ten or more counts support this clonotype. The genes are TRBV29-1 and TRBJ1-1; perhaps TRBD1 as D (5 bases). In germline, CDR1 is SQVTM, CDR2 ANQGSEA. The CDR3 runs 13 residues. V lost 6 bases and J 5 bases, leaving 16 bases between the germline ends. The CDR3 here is CSVEGFEETEAFF. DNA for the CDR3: TGCAGCGTCGAGGGGTTTGAGGAGACTGAAGCTTTCTTT.

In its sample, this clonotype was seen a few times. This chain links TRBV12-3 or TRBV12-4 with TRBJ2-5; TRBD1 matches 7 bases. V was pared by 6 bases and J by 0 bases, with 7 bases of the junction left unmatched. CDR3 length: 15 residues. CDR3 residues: CASSWGQLNQETQYF. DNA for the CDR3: TGTGCCAGCAGCTGGGGACAGCTAAACCAAGAGACCCAGTACTTC.

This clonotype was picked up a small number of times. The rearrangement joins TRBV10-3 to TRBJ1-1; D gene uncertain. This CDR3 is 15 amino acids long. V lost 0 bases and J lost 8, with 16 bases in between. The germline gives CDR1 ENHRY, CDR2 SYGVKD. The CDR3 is CAISESIQVGTEAFF. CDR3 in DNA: TGTGCCATCAGTGAGTCGATTCAGGTAGGAACCGAAGCTTTCTTT.

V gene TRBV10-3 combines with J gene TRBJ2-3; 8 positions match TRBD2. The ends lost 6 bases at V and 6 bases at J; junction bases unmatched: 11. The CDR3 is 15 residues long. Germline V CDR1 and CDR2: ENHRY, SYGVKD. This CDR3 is CAIRERGPTHDTQYF. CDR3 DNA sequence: TGTGCCATCAGAGAGCGGGGGCCCACACACGATACGCAGTATTTT.